These 24 T cell receptor beta chains share one sample of origin, sequenced in a study of T-cell reconstitution after alpha-beta-depleted transplantation in children. Using unique molecular identifiers, the investigators prepared the TCRbeta library. One entry per CDR3 protein, called by TCRdb with MiXCR from the PCR reads. This table holds roughly 500,000 distinct CDR3 sequences, 15% to 20% found once. The sequenced sample was PBMCs from the stem cell graft donor, obtained from the stem cell graft. All receptors derive from a human donor who donated a stem cell graft to a child with acute lymphoblastic leukemia.

This clonotype was counted between two and nine times. This sequence joins TRBV6-1 and TRBJ2-2; 9 bases match TRBD1. V lost 7 bases to trimming and J lost 3 bases; unmatched junction nucleotides: 3. The CDR3 consists of 14 residues. CDR1 and CDR2 from the germline V gene are MNHNS and SASEGT. The CDR3 coding sequence is TGTGCCAGCAACCGGGACAGGGACACCGGGGAGCTGTTTTTT. Encoded protein: CASNRDRDTGELFF.

This clonotype was counted between two and nine times. The V gene is TRBV7-3, the J gene TRBJ1-6; 8 nucleotides agree with TRBD1. Per the germline V gene, CDR1 is SGHTA and CDR2 is FQGTGA. After removal of 5 bases from V and 4 bases from J, the junction contained 4 bases not matched to a gene. This CDR3 is built from 15 residues. CDR3 region: CASSQGAMYNSPLHF. Written as DNA, the CDR3 is TGTGCCAGCAGCCAGGGGGCTATGTATAATTCACCCCTCCACTTT. The whole variable domain, filled in from reference TRBV7-3 and TRBJ1-6, reads GAGVSQTPSNKVTEKGKYVELRCDPISGHTALYWYRQSLGQGPEFLIYFQGTGAADDSGLPNDRFFAVRPEGSVSTLKIQRTERGDSAVYLCASSQGAMYNSPLHFGNGTRLTVT.

This clonotype was seen more than once but under ten times. This sequence joins TRBV7-9 and TRBJ1-1; D remains unclear. Germline V gives CDR1 SEHNR, CDR2 FQNEAQ (reference sequence). Trimming cost V 4 bases and J 3 bases, with 9 bases left between them. This CDR3 region has 13 residues. CDR3 loop: CASSSKADTEAFF. The CDR3 DNA is TGTGCCAGCAGCTCAAAAGCGGACACTGAAGCTTTCTTT.

This chain uses TRBV5-1 with TRBJ2-5; a possible D gene is TRBD1 (6 bases). V lost 6 bases and J 5 bases, leaving 20 bases between the germline ends. The CDR3 runs to 15 residues. Germline V gives CDR1 SGHRS, CDR2 YFSETQ. The CDR3 nucleotides read TGCGCCAGCACCGCAATTACAGGGATGAGGGAGACCCAGTACTTC. Residues: CASTAITGMRETQYF. The entire variable domain, with the rest obtained from reference TRBV5-1 and TRBJ2-5, is as follows: KAGVTQTPRYLIKTRGQQVTLSCSPISGHRSVSWYQQTPGQGLQFLFEYFSETQRNKGNFPGRFSGRQFSNSRSEMNVSTLELGDSALYLCASTAITGMRETQYFGPGTRLLVL.

The chain joins TRBV29-1 to TRBJ1-2; TRBD1 is a possible D gene (6 bases). Germline V gene data show CDR1 as SQVTM and CDR2 as ANQGSEA. Trimming took off 0 bases at V and 6 bases at J, with 17 bases between the two ends. The CDR3 runs to 15 residues. CDR3 sequence: CSVEDWTGTLNGYTF. CDR3 nucleotide sequence: TGCAGCGTTGAAGATTGGACCGGGACACTGAATGGCTACACCTTC. The full variable domain, with the rest looked up from reference TRBV29-1 and TRBJ1-2, is SAVISQKPSRDICQRGTSLTIQCQVDSQVTMMFWYRQQPGQSLTLIATANQGSEATYESGFVIDKFPISRPNLTFSTLTVSNMSPEDSSIYLCSVEDWTGTLNGYTFGSGTRLTVV.

The chain carries TRBV7-9 and TRBJ2-1; TRBD1 aligns across 9 bases. V trimming: 6 bases; J trimming: 5 bases; junction bases outside the gene matches: 5. This CDR3 is built from 14 residues. Germline V CDR1 and CDR2: SEHNR, FQNEAQ (reference sequence). The CDR3 DNA follows: TGTGCCAGCAGTTTTGACAGGGGGGACAATGAGCAGTTCTTC. It yields the protein CASSFDRGDNEQFF.

This clonotype was counted between two and nine times. One junction end disagrees with the germline gene, perhaps due to a read error. The chain links TRBV7-9 to TRBJ1-1; TRBD1 matches at 10 bases. The germline V gene encodes CDR1 SEHNR and CDR2 FQNEAQ (reference sequence). CDR3 length equals 15 residues. Here the CDR3 DNA reads TGCGCCAGCAGCCCGAGACAGGGGGCAGGCACTGAAGCTTTCTTT. Its protein product is CASSPRQGAGTEAFF.

The chain recombines TRBV10-3 with TRBJ1-1; D is possibly TRBD1 (6 bases). The V gene's germline CDR1 is ENHRY and CDR2 SYGVKD. The CDR3 covers 13 residues. Between the trimmed V and J ends, which lost 4 bases and 5 bases, there was a span of 11 bases. DNA for the CDR3: TGTGCCATCAGTGGGGAGGGGGAGACTGAAGCTTTCTTT. It encodes CAISGEGETEAFF.

CDR3 loop: CASSKAGIEGYTF. In nucleotides, the CDR3 is TGTGCCAGCAGCAAAGCTGGTATCGAAGGCTACACCTTC. V and J are TRBV21-1 and TRBJ1-2. TRBV21-1 is annotated as a pseudogene. This CDR3 contains 13 residues.

This clonotype turned up a few times. The genes are TRBV6-1 and TRBJ2-1, with unresolved D. V lost 0 bases to trimming and J lost 3 bases, with 9 bases between them. Germline CDR1 MNHNS, CDR2 SASEGT. The CDR3 is 15 amino acids. The CDR3 DNA reads as TGTGCCAGCAGTGAAGCGCACGGTGGCTACAATGAGCAGTTCTTC. Translating it yields CASSEAHGGYNEQFF.

J is TRBJ2-3 and V is TRBV11-1; D uncertain. The germline gives CDR1 SGHAT, CDR2 FQDESV (reference sequence). The CDR3 is 13 amino acids. V was pared by 0 bases and J by 3 bases, with 4 bases between. The CDR3 loop is CASSLAITDTQYF. The CDR3 region has the DNA TGTGCCAGCAGCTTAGCAATTACAGATACGCAGTATTTT.

The gene calls are TRBV6-5 and TRBJ1-1; TRBD1 is a possible D gene (6 bases). The length of the CDR3 is 16 residues. Trimming stripped 6 bases from V and 7 bases from J, with 24 bases between. CDR1 and CDR2 (germline): MNHEY, SVGAGI. The CDR3 sequence: CASSRVRLQGWVEAFF. The CDR3 region has the DNA TGTGCCAGCAGCCGCGTCCGGCTCCAGGGGTGGGTTGAAGCTTTCTTT.

The rearrangement uses TRBV5-1 and TRBJ1-5; possible D gene TRBD1, 6 bases. Germline values: CDR1 SGHRS, CDR2 YFSETQ. The CDR3 is 16 amino acids. V was pared by 0 bases and J by 5 bases, with 15 bases between. The CDR3 nucleotides are TGCGCCAGCAGCTTGGGGGGGGCAGGTTTTCATCAGCCCCAGCATTTT. Encoded protein: CASSLGGAGFHQPQHF.

This clonotype was seen a handful of times. The chain carries TRBV5-1 and TRBJ1-1, with D maybe TRBD1 (6 bases). CDR1 is SGHRS, CDR2 YFSETQ, per germline. Deletions cut 0 bases from V and 3 bases from J, with 12 bases between. This CDR3 spans 15 amino acids. The chain's CDR3 is CASSLAAGADTEAFF. DNA for the CDR3: TGCGCCAGCAGCTTGGCCGCAGGGGCAGACACTGAAGCTTTCTTT.

A few counts support this clonotype. This rearrangement joins TRBV7-9 to TRBJ2-3; TRBD2 matches at 7 bases. The CDR3 is 15 residues long. V lost 1 base, J lost 3 bases, and 4 bases stayed unmatched. The germline CDR1 and CDR2 sequences are SEHNR and FQNEAQ (reference sequence). CDR3 sequence: CASSLEGTTTDTQYF. The CDR3 nucleotides read TGTGCCAGCAGCTTAGAAGGGACTACAACAGATACGCAGTATTTT.

The chain couples TRBV2 to TRBJ1-1; possible D gene TRBD1, 5 bases. The germline V gene encodes CDR1 SNHLY and CDR2 FYNNEI. The V end was cut by 4 bases, the J end by 6 bases, with 12 bases between. The CDR3 extends over 13 amino acids. CDR3 nucleotides: TGTGCCAGCAGTGGAGTAAGGGGCGCTGAAGCTTTCTTT. It encodes CASSGVRGAEAFF.

This clonotype was counted between two and nine times. The chain is built from TRBV12-3 or TRBV12-4 and TRBJ2-7; no clear D gene. V was pared by 3 bases and J by 9 bases, with 9 bases between. The CDR3 is 11 residues long. CDR3 nucleotides: TGTGCCAGCAGTTTTGGCCGTTTGCAGTACTTC. Amino acid sequence: CASSFGRLQYF.

In its sample, this clonotype was seen a few times. V and J are TRBV6-5 and TRBJ2-1; D gene uncertain. The CDR3 covers 12 residues. Germline-derived CDR1 and CDR2 are MNHEY and SVGAGI. The V end was cut by 8 bases, the J end by 5 bases, with 10 bases between. Here the CDR3 DNA reads TGTGCCAGCGGGTGGGGAAACAATGAGCAGTTCTTC. Translating gives CASGWGNNEQFF.

The CDR3 nucleotides read TGTGCCAGCAGTATTACTAGCGGTGAAAACATTCAGTACTTC. It codes for CASSITSGENIQYF. The chain carries TRBV3-1 and TRBJ2-4; 8 bases match TRBD2. Trimming cost V 6 bases and J 5 bases; bases outside gene matches: 6. This CDR3 spans 14 amino acids. Germline assignment: CDR1 LGHDT and CDR2 YNNKEL (reference sequence).

The chain is built from TRBV12-3 or TRBV12-4 and TRBJ2-2, with 7 bases aligning to TRBD1. The CDR3 loop spans 15 amino acids. V lost 6 bases and J lost 2; bases outside the gene matches: 6. CDR3 amino acids: CASSPWDRNTGELFF. CDR3 in DNA: TGTGCCAGCAGCCCTTGGGACAGAAACACCGGGGAGCTGTTTTTT.

This sequence joins TRBV5-1 and TRBJ1-5; no definite D call. The V end was cut by 0 bases, the J end by 2 bases, with 12 bases between. The CDR3 length is 16 residues. Germline loops: CDR1 SGHRS, CDR2 YFSETQ. CDR3 in DNA: TGCGCCAGCAGCTTGGGGGCCGGGGAGGGCAATCAGCCCCAGCATTTT. This translates into CASSLGAGEGNQPQHF.

This clonotype was picked up a small number of times. The V and J genes are TRBV5-1 and TRBJ2-2; 10 nucleotides line up with TRBD2. The CDR3 sequence is 16 residues long. Germline V gene lookup returns CDR1 SGHRS and CDR2 YFSETQ. Trimming took 4 bases from V and 5 from J; bases not matched to a gene: 8. The CDR3 loop reads CASSGAGLASTGELFF. The DNA of the CDR3 is TGCGCCAGCAGCGGGGCGGGACTAGCGAGTACCGGGGAGCTGTTTTTT.

This clonotype was seen a few times. V and J are TRBV29-1 and TRBJ2-5; maybe TRBD1 (6 bases). V shed 8 bases and J shed 5 bases, with 15 bases lying between them. Germline loops: CDR1 SQVTM, CDR2 ANQGSEA. CDR3 length equals 12 residues. CDR3 residues: CSIPLGAETQYF. CDR3 nucleotide sequence: TGCAGCATTCCCCTGGGGGCTGAGACCCAGTACTTC.

This clonotype has just a few counts. This chain links TRBV7-3 with TRBJ2-2; 7 bases are shared with TRBD2. The CDR3 is 16 residues long. Germline lookup yields CDR1 SGHTA and CDR2 FQGTGA. Trimming took 2 bases from V and 2 from J; bases not matched to a gene: 5. The chain's CDR3 is CASSLLSGINTGELFF. The CDR3 coding sequence is TGTGCCAGCAGCTTACTCAGCGGGATCAACACCGGGGAGCTGTTTTTT. The entire variable domain, with the rest obtained from reference TRBV7-3 and TRBJ2-2, is as follows: GAGVSQTPSNKVTEKGKYVELRCDPISGHTALYWYRQSLGQGPEFLIYFQGTGAADDSGLPNDRFFAVRPEGSVSTLKIQRTERGDSAVYLCASSLLSGINTGELFFGEGSRLTVL.